These 7 T cell receptor beta chains share one sample of origin, sequenced in a study of cytomegalovirus exposure and HLA in healthy donors. It was with 60 Vbeta and 13 Jbeta primers that the PCR ran. Profiling relied on immunoSEQ multiplex PCR, and the TCRdb table lists in-frame clones only, not all of them. Among some 130,000 clones, 60% to 85% were seen once, and the ten largest hold under 2%. Sample: PBMCs. The receptors originated from a female donor in good health and CMV-seropositive.

The gene calls are TRBV5-1 and TRBJ2-7; 10 positions match TRBD1. The CDR3 covers 13 residues. Germline loops: CDR1 SGHRS, CDR2 YFSETQ. The trim removed 4 bases at V and 13 bases at J, leaving 11 bases unmatched. CDR3 amino acids: CASSQIGQGVFYF. CDR3 bases: TGCGCCAGCAGCCAAATCGGACAGGGGGTTTTTTACTTC.

The chain has TRBV10-1 and TRBJ2-1; TRBD2 might be the D (5 bases). Looked up from germline, CDR1 is WNHNN and CDR2 is SYGVQD (reference sequence). The CDR3 extends over 15 amino acids. V was cut by 0 bases and J by 8 bases, with 14 bases left in between. The CDR3 protein is CASSESDGVSDEQFF. Here the CDR3 DNA reads TGCGCCAGCAGTGAGTCGGACGGGGTTTCCGATGAGCAGTTCTTC.

The chain is built from TRBV6-1 and TRBJ1-2, with D possibly being TRBD1 (5 bases). This CDR3 is built from 14 residues. In germline, CDR1 is MNHNS, CDR2 SASEGT. V was cut by 6 bases and J by 1 base, with 12 bases left in between. The CDR3 nucleotides read TGTGCCAGCAGGAAGGTGGGACTTAACTATGGCTACACCTTC. This gives the protein CASRKVGLNYGYTF.

CDR3 in amino acids: CASSLVPGQDLTDTQYF. In DNA, the CDR3 is TGTGCCAGCAGCCTCGTCCCGGGACAGGACCTCACAGATACGCAGTATTTT. The chain couples TRBV5-4 to TRBJ2-3; TRBD1 aligns across 8 bases. There are 17 residues in the CDR3. Germline CDR1 SGHNT, CDR2 YYREEE (reference sequence). V shed 4 bases and J 2 bases; nucleotides not matched to a gene: 12.

This rearrangement joins TRBV9 to TRBJ2-5; TRBD2 matches 7 bases. Trimming at V came to 2 bases and at J to 4 bases, leaving 5 bases not matched to a gene. The CDR3 covers 14 residues. Germline CDR1 and CDR2: SGDLS and YYNGEE. The CDR3: CASSVRLAGETQYF. As DNA, the CDR3 is TGTGCCAGCAGCGTGAGACTAGCCGGAGAGACCCAGTACTTC. The full variable domain, with the rest looked up from reference TRBV9 and TRBJ2-5, is DSGVTQTPKHLITATGQRVTLRCSPRSGDLSVYWYQQSLDQGLQFLIQYYNGEERAKGNILERFSAQQFPDLHSELNLSSLELGDSALYFCASSVRLAGETQYFGPGTRLLVL.

The chain uses TRBV28 and TRBJ2-7, with 7 bases aligning to TRBD1. Germline values: CDR1 MDHEN, CDR2 SYDVKM. V lost 6 bases and J lost 0; bases outside the gene matches: 11. This CDR3 is built from 16 residues. The CDR3 sequence is CASRGRDRDSSYEQYF. The CDR3 coding sequence is TGTGCCAGCAGAGGCCGGGATCGGGACAGCTCCTACGAGCAGTACTTC.

The genes are TRBV30 and TRBJ2-2; 8 bases are shared with TRBD1. The CDR3 runs to 12 residues. After removal of 0 bases from V and 10 bases from J, the junction contained 1 base not matched to a gene. Germline assignment: CDR1 GTSNPN and CDR2 SVGIG (reference sequence). The DNA for the CDR3 is TGTGCCTGGAGTGTACAGGGGGTGGAGCTGTTTTTT. Its protein is CAWSVQGVELFF.